The 16 T cell receptor beta chains listed next were all sequenced from one sample in a study of cytomegalovirus exposure and HLA in healthy donors. The PCR employed 60 Vbeta primers together with 13 Jbeta primers. Some clones are missing from TCRdb's copy, which holds only in-frame ones; the method was immunoSEQ multiplex PCR. The repertoire holds around 190,000 clones, with 70% to 75% as singletons. The source material was PBMCs. These receptors were obtained from a man aged 25 to 40 in good health and CMV-seropositive.

V usage is TRBV4-3 and J usage is TRBJ1-1; 11 bases are a match to TRBD1. This CDR3 comprises 16 residues. V shed 0 bases, J shed 10 bases, and the junction held 10 bases outside the gene matches. Germline V gene sequence: CDR1 LGHNA, CDR2 YSLEER. The CDR3 nucleotides read TGCGCCAGCAGCCAAGATAAGAGGACAGGGGGCACCGGAGCTTTCTTT. Its protein product is CASSQDKRTGGTGAFF.

CDR3 DNA sequence: TGTGCCACCCTCAACAGGACCCATGGCTACACCTTC. It translates to CATLNRTHGYTF. The V and J genes are TRBV28 and TRBJ1-2; a possible D gene is TRBD1 (5 bases). V was clipped by 10 bases and J by 6 bases, with 15 bases between them. Germline V lookup: CDR1 MDHEN, CDR2 SYDVKM. This CDR3 is 12 amino acids long.

This rearrangement joins TRBV27 to TRBJ2-2; 10 bases line up with TRBD1. V shed 4 bases, J shed 7 bases, and the junction held 9 bases outside the gene matches. The CDR3 contains 16 residues. Germline V gene sequence: CDR1 MNHEY, CDR2 SMNVEV (reference sequence). The DNA of the CDR3 is TGTGCCAGCAGTTCATTCGACAGGGGGCGGGTCGGGGAGCTGTTTTTT. Translation gives CASSSFDRGRVGELFF.

The J gene is TRBJ1-2, the V gene TRBV5-5, with 7 bases identical to TRBD1. CDR1 and CDR2 from the germline V gene are SGHKS and YYEKEE (reference sequence). This CDR3 spans 13 amino acids. The V gene end was trimmed by 4 bases and the J gene end by 2 bases; junction bases not matched to a gene: 2. The CDR3 coding sequence is TGTGCCAGCAGCCGCAGGGGGAACTATGGCTACACCTTC. Translated, it gives CASSRRGNYGYTF.

This chain joins TRBV7-8 and TRBJ2-1, with TRBD2 matching over 16 bases. From germline, CDR1 is SGHVS and CDR2 FQNEAQ. Trimming at V came to 4 bases and at J to 8 bases, leaving 11 bases not matched to a gene. The CDR3 sequence is 18 residues long. The CDR3 DNA is TGTGCCAGCAGCTCGCCGGGGACTAGCGGGGGGGCCATACATGAGCAGTTCTTC. Translating it yields CASSSPGTSGGAIHEQFF. Looking up the rest from reference TRBV7-8 and TRBJ2-1 gives the full variable domain: GAGVSQSPRYKVAKRGQDVALRCDPISGHVSLFWYQQALGQGPEFLTYFQNEAQLDKSGLPSDRFFAERPEGSVSTLKIQRTQQEDSAVYLCASSSPGTSGGAIHEQFFGPGTRLTVL.

The chain uses TRBV5-1 and TRBJ2-7, with TRBD2 as a possible D gene (6 bases). This CDR3 has 13 amino acids. The V gene lost 4 bases and the J gene lost 7 bases, with 15 bases spanning the gap. Germline V CDR1 and CDR2: SGHRS, YFSETQ. The CDR3 sequence is CASSPPYGGEQYF. The CDR3, as DNA: TGCGCCAGCAGCCCCCCCTATGGGGGGGAGCAGTACTTC.

V gene TRBV19 combines with J gene TRBJ2-7; 7 bases agree with TRBD2. V was clipped by 6 bases and J by 4 bases; unmatched bases: 9. Germline V gene lookup returns CDR1 LNHDA and CDR2 SQIVND (reference sequence). The CDR3 loop spans 14 amino acids. The CDR3: CASRKAGVYYEQYF. The CDR3 DNA is TGTGCCAGTAGAAAGGCGGGAGTCTATTACGAGCAGTACTTC.

The chain couples TRBV14 to TRBJ1-6; D is perhaps TRBD1 (6 bases). CDR1 and CDR2 (germline): SGHDN, FVKESK. With 1 base removed from V and 5 bases from J, the gap between germline ends came to 9 bases. There are 15 residues in the CDR3. CDR3 amino acids: CASSQAGVHNSPLHF. In DNA, the CDR3 is TGTGCCAGCAGCCAAGCAGGGGTCCATAATTCACCCCTCCACTTT.

CDR3 loop: CASSNPAGANPEAFF. CDR3 nucleotides: TGTGCCAGCAGTAACCCCGCGGGGGCCAACCCTGAAGCTTTCTTT. This sequence joins TRBV25-1 and TRBJ1-1, with D perhaps matching TRBD1 (6 bases). Trimming left V 5 bases short and J 6 bases short, with 19 bases between. The CDR3 length is 15 residues. Germline lookup yields CDR1 MGHDK and CDR2 SYGVNS.

This chain connects TRBV11-2 to TRBJ1-2, with D unclear. The CDR3 loop spans 13 amino acids. Looked up from germline, CDR1 is SGHAT and CDR2 is FQNNGV. The V gene lost 0 bases and the J gene lost 4 bases, with 6 bases spanning the gap. The CDR3 reads CASSLEVSYGYTF. CDR3 nucleotide sequence: TGTGCCAGCAGCTTAGAGGTCAGCTATGGCTACACCTTC.

The chain employs TRBV7-2 and TRBJ2-7; 8 nucleotides match TRBD2. The CDR3 contains 16 residues. The V segment lost 2 bases and the J segment 2 bases; nucleotides outside the gene matches: 8. CDR1 and CDR2 (germline): SGHTA, FQGNSA. CDR3: CASSLRRGAVTYEQYF. CDR3 bases: TGTGCCAGCAGCTTAAGGCGGGGGGCTGTAACCTACGAGCAGTACTTC.

The rearrangement joins TRBV27 to TRBJ2-1; tentatively, D is TRBD2 (5 bases). Germline V CDR1 and CDR2: MNHEY, SMNVEV (reference sequence). CDR3 length equals 12 residues. V was pared by 5 bases and J by 7 bases, with 9 bases between. For the CDR3, the DNA is TGTGCCAGCAGTCGGACGGGGAATGAGCAGTTCTTC. Translated, it gives CASSRTGNEQFF.

The chain employs TRBV5-4 and TRBJ2-2; TRBD1 agrees at 7 bases. Trimming cost V 4 bases and J 0 bases; bases outside gene matches: 9. CDR1 SGHNT and CDR2 YYREEE come from the germline V gene (reference sequence). CDR3 length equals 17 residues. CDR3 amino acids: CASSPSADRPNTGELFF. The CDR3, as DNA: TGTGCCAGCAGCCCGTCCGCGGACAGGCCGAACACCGGGGAGCTGTTTTTT. Variable domain in full (rest from reference TRBV5-4 and TRBJ2-2): ETGVTQSPTHLIKTRGQQVTLRCSSQSGHNTVSWYQQALGQGPQFIFQYYREEENGRGNFPPRFSGLQFPNYSSELNVNALELDDSALYLCASSPSADRPNTGELFFGEGSRLTVL.

The chain combines TRBV30 with TRBJ2-7, with 8 bases that match TRBD1. Germline V lookup: CDR1 GTSNPN, CDR2 SVGIG (reference sequence). J lost 3 bases, V lost 0 bases, and 7 bases had no gene match. The CDR3 runs to 15 residues. This CDR3 is CAWSVLDRVIYEQYF. As DNA, the CDR3 is TGTGCCTGGAGTGTTCTGGACAGGGTTATCTACGAGCAGTACTTC. Variable domain in full (rest from reference TRBV30 and TRBJ2-7): SQTIHQWPATLVQPVGSPLSLECTVEGTSNPNLYWYRQAAGRGLQLLFYSVGIGQISSEVPQNLSASRPQDRQFILSSKKLLLSDSGFYLCAWSVLDRVIYEQYFGPGTRLTVT.

The rearrangement joins TRBV7-2 to TRBJ2-1, with 10 bases aligning to TRBD1. V lost 5 bases and J lost 3; bases outside the gene matches: 7. The CDR3 runs to 16 residues. In germline, CDR1 is SGHTA, CDR2 FQGNSA. As DNA, the CDR3 is TGTGCCAGCAGCCCCCAGGGACAGGGGTTCTACAATGAGCAGTTCTTC. Translated: CASSPQGQGFYNEQFF.

The chain recombines TRBV5-4 with TRBJ2-5, with D tentatively TRBD2 (6 bases). V lost 4 bases, J lost 2 bases, and 12 bases lay in between. The CDR3 length is 14 residues. Germline V gene lookup returns CDR1 SGHNT and CDR2 YYREEE (reference sequence). The CDR3 sequence is CASSPRGIQETQYF. CDR3 coding DNA: TGTGCCAGCAGCCCCCGGGGGATACAAGAGACCCAGTACTTC.